The 26 T cell receptor beta chains below were found in one sample sequenced in a study of CD8+ T cells in alopecia areata. Sequencing relied on a cDNA template that was reverse transcribed from extracted RNA. Profiled with immunoSEQ multiplex PCR; TCRdb holds only in-frame clones, not every one. The sample lists more than 110,000 clones; roughly 50% were seen once. The treatment was: oral pan-JAK inhibitor, 5-10 mg twice daily. Specimen: CD8+ T cells sorted from blood, collected at week 4, from a patient treated with tofacitinib. All receptors derive from a human donor with alopecia areata.

The V and J genes are TRBV4-2 and TRBJ1-1, with D maybe TRBD1 (5 bases). V lost 1 base to trimming and J lost 3 bases, with 18 bases between them. The CDR3 sequence is 17 residues long. Germline V gene data show CDR1 as LGHNA and CDR2 as YNFKEQ. CDR3 residues: CASSQVALGARDTEAFF. In nucleotides, the CDR3 is TGTGCCAGCAGCCAAGTAGCCCTCGGGGCGCGGGACACTGAAGCTTTCTTT.

The V gene is TRBV27, the J gene TRBJ1-5; 7 bases match TRBD1. Germline values: CDR1 MNHEY, CDR2 SMNVEV (reference sequence). There are 14 residues in the CDR3. Germline trimming cut 8 bases from V and 4 bases from J; bases unmatched to any gene: 8. The DNA of the CDR3 is TGTGCCAGCGCCTACCAGGGGGGTAATCAGCCCCAGCATTTT. Its translation: CASAYQGGNQPQHF.

The chain has TRBV6-5 and TRBJ1-4; 7 bases line up with TRBD1. The germline CDR1 and CDR2 sequences are MNHEY and SVGAGI. V lost 5 bases and J lost 2; bases outside the gene matches: 2. The CDR3 sequence is 14 residues long. The CDR3 DNA is TGTGCCAGCAGTCAACAGGGGACTAATGAAAAACTGTTTTTT. Translated: CASSQQGTNEKLFF.

In this sample, this clone turned up a few times. This sequence joins TRBV10-3 and TRBJ2-2; D unclear. CDR1 is ENHRY, CDR2 SYGVKD, per germline. Trimming stripped 11 bases from V and 4 bases from J, with 8 bases between. The CDR3 is 11 amino acids. The CDR3 here is CAAMGTGELFF. The CDR3 region has the DNA TGTGCCGCAATGGGCACCGGGGAGCTGTTTTTT.

Worth noting for this clone: Sequence at one end of the junction differs from germline and may be a read error. The rearrangement links TRBV2 to TRBJ2-1; D gene uncertain. The CDR3 is made up of 11 amino acids. Germline CDR1 is SNHLY and CDR2 is FYNNEI. The CDR3 sequence: CASSKDAPPVF. For the CDR3, the DNA is TGTGCCAGCAGTAAGGACGCCCCGCCGGTCTTC.

This clone was counted only a few times. The V gene is TRBV30, the J gene TRBJ2-1; D perhaps matches TRBD2 (5 bases). V lost 4 bases and J lost 2, with 9 bases in between. The CDR3 totals 13 residues. Germline V gene data show CDR1 as GTSNPN and CDR2 as SVGIG (reference sequence). The CDR3 sequence: CAWTEATYNEQFF. CDR3 sequence (DNA): TGTGCCTGGACGGAGGCTACCTACAATGAGCAGTTCTTC.

V is TRBV7-2 and J is TRBJ2-7; D is perhaps TRBD1 (6 bases). V shed 5 bases and J shed 4 bases, with 15 bases lying between them. Germline CDR1 SGHTA, CDR2 FQGNSA. This CDR3 is 14 amino acids long. Here the CDR3 reads CASSETGFGYEQYF. The CDR3 nucleotides are TGTGCCAGCAGCGAAACAGGGTTCGGGTACGAGCAGTACTTC. Filled out from reference TRBV7-2 and TRBJ2-7, the complete variable domain reads GAGVSQSPSNKVTEKGKDVELRCDPISGHTALYWYRQSLGQGLEFLIYFQGNSAPDKSGLPSDRFSAERTGGSVSTLTIQRTQQEDSAVYLCASSETGFGYEQYFGPGTRLTVT.

This clone was observed a single time. V is TRBV5-6 and J is TRBJ2-3, with D tentatively TRBD2 (5 bases). This CDR3 is 16 amino acids long. Germline V gives CDR1 SGHDT, CDR2 YYEEEE. V lost 4 bases and J 2 bases, leaving 17 bases between the germline ends. Written as DNA, the CDR3 is TGTGCCAGCAGCGAACTTAGCGAAATGGACACAGATACGCAGTATTTT. Translation: CASSELSEMDTDTQYF.

This clone has more than one count but fewer than ten. This chain uses TRBV14 with TRBJ2-4; the match to TRBD2 covers 12 bases. The CDR3 runs to 16 residues. V shed 4 bases, J shed 4 bases, and the junction held 5 bases outside the gene matches. Germline V CDR1 and CDR2: SGHDN, FVKESK. The CDR3 region has the DNA TGTGCCAGCAGCCGGACTAGCGGGGAAACGAAAAACATTCAGTACTTC. It codes for CASSRTSGETKNIQYF.

The chain uses TRBV7-9 and TRBJ1-2; D is uncertain. Germline CDR1 is SEHNR and CDR2 is FQNEAQ (reference sequence). Trimming shortened V by 6 bases and J by 1 base, and 15 bases separated the two germline ends. The CDR3 loop spans 15 amino acids. In DNA form, the CDR3 reads TGTGCCAGCAGTCCATTTACGGGCCTTAACTATGGCTACACCTTC. Translated: CASSPFTGLNYGYTF.

The sample holds a few counts of this clone. The chain combines TRBV5-6 with TRBJ2-3, with D perhaps TRBD1 (6 bases). From germline, CDR1 is SGHDT and CDR2 YYEEEE. The CDR3 is 16 amino acids. V was cut by 0 bases and J by 0 bases, with 11 bases left in between. The DNA of the CDR3 is TGTGCCAGCAGCTTGGGGGACACCCCTAGCACAGATACGCAGTATTTT. Translation: CASSLGDTPSTDTQYF.

A few counts support this clone. Other DNA sequences within the sample encode an identical CDR3. The V call is TRBV29-1, the J call TRBJ1-5; D uncertain. The CDR3 extends over 12 amino acids. Germline V gene data show CDR1 as SQVTM and CDR2 as ANQGSEA. The V end lost 3 bases, the J end lost 7 bases, and 10 bases lay between the germline ends. CDR3 sequence reads: CSVEEGGQPQHF. As DNA, the CDR3 is TGCAGCGTTGAGGAGGGCGGACAGCCCCAGCATTTT.

This clone appeared many times. V and J are TRBV7-9 and TRBJ2-2, with 8 bases that match TRBD2. Trimming at V came to 3 bases and at J to 4 bases, leaving 4 bases not matched to a gene. The CDR3 loop spans 15 amino acids. Germline assignment: CDR1 SEHNR and CDR2 FQNEAQ (reference sequence). CDR3 sequence (DNA): TGTGCCAGCAGCTTCGGACTAGCACTCACCGGGGAGCTGTTTTTT. This encodes CASSFGLALTGELFF.

This chain links TRBV7-2 with TRBJ2-5; the D gene could be TRBD1 or TRBD2 (5 bases each). The CDR3 contains 14 residues. The V end was cut by 4 bases, the J end by 5 bases, with 14 bases between. Germline V lookup: CDR1 SGHTA, CDR2 FQGNSA. This CDR3 is CASSSLDWGETQYF. Written as DNA, the CDR3 is TGTGCCAGCAGCTCCCTGGACTGGGGGGAGACCCAGTACTTC.

The V gene is TRBV19, the J gene TRBJ2-4; D is unresolved. Between the trimmed V and J ends, which lost 0 bases and 1 base, there was a span of 13 bases. The CDR3 consists of 17 residues. Germline CDR1 reads LNHDA; CDR2 reads SQIVND (reference sequence). The CDR3 DNA is TGTGCCAGTAGTATAGATCTTGAGCTTTCGGCCAAAAACATTCAGTACTTC. Translating it yields CASSIDLELSAKNIQYF.

This chain links TRBV7-6 with TRBJ2-5; 8 bases fit TRBD2. The CDR3 is 15 residues long. Looked up from germline, CDR1 is SGHVS and CDR2 is FNYEAQ. V shed 2 bases, J shed 1 base, and the junction held 3 bases outside the gene matches. CDR3 bases: TGTGCCAGCAGCTTAAGGCGGGGGGTCCAAGAGACCCAGTACTTC. Its translation: CASSLRRGVQETQYF.

J is TRBJ1-1 and V is TRBV5-1; no clear D. CDR1 SGHRS and CDR2 YFSETQ come from the germline V gene. The CDR3 runs to 11 residues. The ends were cut back, 2 bases at V and 7 bases at J, with 6 bases in the middle. This CDR3 reads CASSFKDEAFF. The DNA for the CDR3 is TGCGCCAGCAGCTTTAAAGATGAAGCTTTCTTT. The variable domain in full, with the rest retrieved from reference TRBV5-1 and TRBJ1-1, is KAGVTQTPRYLIKTRGQQVTLSCSPISGHRSVSWYQQTPGQGLQFLFEYFSETQRNKGNFPGRFSGRQFSNSRSEMNVSTLELGDSALYLCASSFKDEAFFGQGTRLTVV.

The V gene is TRBV6-5, the J gene TRBJ1-2, with a possible D match to TRBD1 (6 bases). The length of the CDR3 is 13 residues. CDR1 MNHEY and CDR2 SVGAGI come from the germline V gene. V gave up 9 bases and J gave up 4 bases, with 15 bases separating them. The CDR3 DNA follows: TGTGCCAGTACCCCGGGACAATCCTATGGCTACACCTTC. This sequence encodes CASTPGQSYGYTF.

This clone was found a few times. The V and J genes are TRBV5-1 and TRBJ2-7, with 7 bases aligning to TRBD1. Germline lookup yields CDR1 SGHRS and CDR2 YFSETQ. Trimming removed 0 bases from V and 3 bases from J; junction bases left unmatched: 3. The CDR3 has 14 amino acids. The CDR3 region is CASSLGDRYYEQYF. For the CDR3, the DNA is TGCGCCAGCAGCTTGGGGGACAGATACTACGAGCAGTACTTC.

The V gene is TRBV15, the J gene TRBJ1-5; 7 nucleotides match TRBD1. With V trimmed by 10 bases and J by 3 bases, 9 bases remained unmatched. The CDR3 sequence is 14 residues long. Germline V gene sequence: CDR1 LNHNV, CDR2 YYDKDF (reference sequence). CDR3 sequence: CASLQGTFNQPQHF. The CDR3, as DNA: TGTGCCAGCTTACAGGGGACCTTCAATCAGCCCCAGCATTTT.

There are a few counts of this clone. The chain's CDR3 is CASSSGTGGSNQPQHF. DNA of the CDR3: TGTGCCAGCAGCTCCGGGACAGGGGGTAGCAATCAGCCCCAGCATTTT. The rearrangement uses TRBV7-8 and TRBJ1-5; 11 bases line up with TRBD1. With V trimmed by 4 bases and J by 0 bases, 2 bases remained unmatched. The V gene's germline CDR1 is SGHVS and CDR2 FQNEAQ. There are 16 residues in the CDR3.

The genes are TRBV9 and TRBJ1-1; D gene unclear. The CDR3 contains 13 residues. Germline-derived CDR1 and CDR2 are SGDLS and YYNGEE. Trimming cost V 0 bases and J 5 bases, with 8 bases left between them. CDR3 amino acids: CASSVDRETEAFF. In DNA, the CDR3 is TGTGCCAGCAGCGTAGATAGGGAAACTGAAGCTTTCTTT.

This chain links TRBV2 with TRBJ1-5; D unresolved. CDR1 SNHLY and CDR2 FYNNEI come from the germline V gene. The ends were cut back, 3 bases at V and 4 bases at J, with 10 bases in the middle. The CDR3 sequence is 14 residues long. The CDR3 loop reads CASSDRSGNQPQHF. The DNA of the CDR3 is TGTGCCAGCAGTGATAGGTCGGGGAATCAGCCCCAGCATTTT.

CDR3 bases: TGTGCCAGCAGCTTGGCCAGATCTTCATTGGGCGATGGCTACACCTTC. This sequence encodes CASSLARSSLGDGYTF. V gene TRBV5-4 combines with J gene TRBJ1-2; no definite D call. Deletions cut 0 bases from V and 6 bases from J, with 18 bases between. CDR1 and CDR2 from the germline V gene are SGHNT and YYREEE (reference sequence). The CDR3 is 16 residues long.

This chain joins TRBV6-5 and TRBJ2-7, with D hard to call. V gave up 5 bases and J gave up 2 bases, with 10 bases separating them. Germline V gene lookup returns CDR1 MNHEY and CDR2 SVGAGI. This CDR3 contains 13 residues. For the CDR3, the DNA is TGTGCCAGCAGTCCCCTCCCCACCTACGAGCAGTACTTC. This sequence encodes CASSPLPTYEQYF.

The rearrangement links TRBV5-1 to TRBJ1-6, with D uncertain. Germline CDR1 SGHRS, CDR2 YFSETQ. The CDR3 extends over 13 amino acids. V was shortened by 4 bases and J by 7 bases, with 9 bases between the two germline ends. CDR3: CASSTLANSPLHF. CDR3 DNA sequence: TGCGCCAGCAGCACCCTCGCGAATTCACCCCTCCACTTT.